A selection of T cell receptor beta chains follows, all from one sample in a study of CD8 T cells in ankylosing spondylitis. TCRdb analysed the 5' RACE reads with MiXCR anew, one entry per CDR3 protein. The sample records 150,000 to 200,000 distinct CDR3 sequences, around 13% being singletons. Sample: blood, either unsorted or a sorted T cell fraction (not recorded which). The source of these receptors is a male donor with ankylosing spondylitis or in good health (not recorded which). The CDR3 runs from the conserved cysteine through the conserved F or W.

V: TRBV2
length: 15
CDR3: CASSAGTGPSDTQYF

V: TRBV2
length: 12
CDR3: CASVRVDYGYTF

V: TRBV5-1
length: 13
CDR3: CASSLAGFYEQYF

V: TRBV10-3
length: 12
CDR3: CAISESTNEQFF

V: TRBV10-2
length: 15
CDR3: CASRPGTRNTGELFF

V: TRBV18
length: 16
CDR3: CASSLGSASYNSPLHF

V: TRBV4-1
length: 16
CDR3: CASGQGLAGLYNEQFF

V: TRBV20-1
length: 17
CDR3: CSARGDGRLIGTTEAFF

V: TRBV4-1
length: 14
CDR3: CASSQGLGGYEQYF

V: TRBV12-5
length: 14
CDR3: CASGFPRENTEAFF

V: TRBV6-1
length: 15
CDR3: CASSLGTGGKEKLFF

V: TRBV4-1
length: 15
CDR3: CASSRSTSGYNEQFF

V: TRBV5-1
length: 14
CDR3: CASSEEGGQETQYF

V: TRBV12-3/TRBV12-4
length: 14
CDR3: CASSFGAGNTEAFF

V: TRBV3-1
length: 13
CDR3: CASSQEQSYGYTF

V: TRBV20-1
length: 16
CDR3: CSAPGLAGESYNEQFF

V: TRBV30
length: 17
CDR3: CAWIGAGGNPFTGELFF

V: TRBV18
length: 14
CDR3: CASSLIDRAAEAFF

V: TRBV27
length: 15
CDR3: CASSSPDRSSRPQHF

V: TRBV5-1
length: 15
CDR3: CASPPPALGKNIQYF

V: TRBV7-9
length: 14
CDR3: CASSGTGLNTEAFF

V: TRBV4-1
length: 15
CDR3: CASSPSTGDTDTQYF

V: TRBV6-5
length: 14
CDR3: CASSYVGASYEQYF

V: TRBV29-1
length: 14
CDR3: CSVGGTGDLNVLTF

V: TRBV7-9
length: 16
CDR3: CASSSFSESSYNEQFF

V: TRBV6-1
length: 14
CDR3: CASSPSSPSYEQYF

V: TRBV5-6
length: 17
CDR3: CASRPGLAELSTDTQYF

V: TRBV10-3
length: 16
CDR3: CAISESTGGVNTEAFF

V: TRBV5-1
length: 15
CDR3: CASSLPSGRVDEQYF

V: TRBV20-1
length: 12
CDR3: CSQTRTTDTQYF

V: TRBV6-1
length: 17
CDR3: CASRARWGSSLGNTIYF

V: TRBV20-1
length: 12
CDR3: CSAAGRTYGYTF

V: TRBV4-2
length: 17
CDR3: CASSQVGSGNTYNEQFF

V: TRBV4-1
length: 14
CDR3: CASSQVRGSSEAFF

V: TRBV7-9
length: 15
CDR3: CASSPAAAYQETQYF

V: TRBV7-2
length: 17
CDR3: CASSLGSASVTSYEQYF

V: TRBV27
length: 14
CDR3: CASSYGPSYTEAFF

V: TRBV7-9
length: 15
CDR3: CASSPRLSFSYEQYF

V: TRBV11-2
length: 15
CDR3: CASSLVLGQGHGYTF

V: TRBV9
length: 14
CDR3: CASREAGGRNEQFF

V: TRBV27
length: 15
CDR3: CASSSYRGLGEKLFF

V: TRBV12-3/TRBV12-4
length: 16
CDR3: CASSLRIAEYTGELFF

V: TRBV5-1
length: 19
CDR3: CASSLRRLTGTGLTGELFF

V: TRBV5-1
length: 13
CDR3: CASSFSRGRTGFF

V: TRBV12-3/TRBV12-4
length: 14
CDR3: CASRGGVSFYEQYF